Listed here are 32 T cell receptor beta chains from one sample, sequenced in a study of identical twins. TCRdb redid the calling of the 5' RACE reads with MiXCR, one entry per CDR3 protein. The sample yields approximately 220,000 distinct CDR3 sequences, over 8% seen once. Source material: memory (CD45RO+) T cells sorted from blood. The origin of the receptors is a woman aged 18-35 years in good health.

V is TRBV11-3 and J is TRBJ1-1, with 8 bases that match TRBD1. This CDR3 is 14 amino acids long. V lost 4 bases to trimming and J lost 10 bases; unmatched junction nucleotides: 11. Germline loops: CDR1 SGHNT, CDR2 YENEEA. CDR3 region: CASSSTRQGQGAFF. In nucleotides, the CDR3 is TGTGCCAGCAGCTCCACGCGACAGGGGCAGGGAGCTTTCTTT.

The V and J genes are TRBV6-2 or TRBV6-3 and TRBJ2-7; 9 nucleotides match TRBD2. Trimming removed 7 bases from V and 0 bases from J; junction bases left unmatched: 7. The germline V gene encodes CDR1 MNHEY and CDR2 SVGEGT. The CDR3 contains 15 residues. The CDR3 region is CASNDLAGVSYEQYF. CDR3 DNA sequence: TGTGCCAGCAATGATTTAGCGGGAGTCTCCTACGAGCAGTACTTC.

This clonotype was seen more than once but under ten times. The V and J genes are TRBV12-3 or TRBV12-4 and TRBJ2-3; 10 bases line up with TRBD2. This CDR3 is built from 20 residues. With 6 bases clipped from V and 0 bases from J, the junction kept 18 bases outside the gene matches. The CDR3 loop reads CASSHPERGGFGSSTDTQYF. The CDR3 bases are TGTGCCAGCAGCCACCCGGAGCGGGGGGGCTTCGGTTCTAGCACAGATACGCAGTATTTT.

This clonotype was counted between two and nine times. The gene calls are TRBV20-1 and TRBJ2-7, with D possibly TRBD1 on 5 matching bases. V lost 0 bases to trimming and J lost 5 bases, with 14 bases between them. Germline V gene lookup returns CDR1 DFQATT and CDR2 SNEGSKA (reference sequence). This CDR3 is 14 amino acids long. The CDR3 sequence: CSAREMARVHEQYF. The CDR3 DNA is TGCAGTGCTAGAGAGATGGCCAGGGTCCACGAGCAGTACTTC.

This CDR3 reads CASSYGTSSTYEQYF. The CDR3, as DNA: TGTGCCAGCAGTTACGGTACCAGTTCAACCTACGAGCAGTACTTC. The rearrangement links TRBV6-2 or TRBV6-3 to TRBJ2-7; D is ambiguous. Germline CDR1 reads MNHEY; CDR2 reads SVGEGT. The V end was cut by 2 bases, the J end by 2 bases, with 13 bases between. This CDR3 spans 15 amino acids.

The genes are TRBV7-3 and TRBJ1-1; D not resolved. Trimming left V 5 bases short and J 1 base short, with 14 bases between. Germline V gene lookup returns CDR1 SGHTA and CDR2 FQGTGA. The CDR3 extends over 15 amino acids. This CDR3 is CASSPTAFPNTEAFF. DNA for the CDR3: TGTGCCAGCAGCCCAACAGCATTTCCGAACACTGAAGCTTTCTTT.

This clonotype was detected only a few times. The rearrangement joins TRBV20-1 to TRBJ2-7; 8 bases fit TRBD1. CDR3 length equals 12 residues. Germline CDR1 is DFQATT and CDR2 is SNEGSKA (reference sequence). Germline trimming cut 5 bases from V and 5 bases from J; bases unmatched to any gene: 5. The DNA for the CDR3 is TGCAGTGCTGTGGACAGGGTCAACGAGCAGTACTTC. It is translated as CSAVDRVNEQYF.

This clonotype came up a few times. The chain uses TRBV12-3 or TRBV12-4 and TRBJ2-3, with TRBD2 as a possible D gene (5 bases). The CDR3 contains 12 residues. The ends were cut back, 8 bases at V and 3 bases at J, with 9 bases in the middle. The CDR3 is CASVGVTDTQYF. The CDR3 coding sequence is TGTGCCAGCGTGGGAGTAACAGATACGCAGTATTTT.

Remarks on this clonotype: One end of the junction varies from germline; a read error may be responsible. The V gene is TRBV28, the J gene TRBJ2-1, with 13 bases aligning to TRBD2. The V gene's germline CDR1 is MDHEN and CDR2 SYDVKM. The CDR3 consists of 14 residues. CDR3 protein: CASSSGLAGASKGF. The CDR3 bases are TGTGCCAGCAGTTCCGGACTAGCGGGAGCCTCCAAGGGCTTC.

This clonotype has a handful of counts. The chain links TRBV6-9 to TRBJ1-1; TRBD1 is a possible D gene (6 bases). There are 14 residues in the CDR3. CDR1 is MNHGY and CDR2 is SVAAGI in the germline V gene. V was clipped by 5 bases and J by 1 base, with 11 bases between them. The CDR3 coding sequence is TGTGCCAGCAGTAAGAGGGGGGGGAACACTGAAGCTTTCTTT. Translation: CASSKRGGNTEAFF.

This clonotype was detected only a few times. J is TRBJ1-6 and V is TRBV9; the D is unclear. The CDR3 is made up of 17 amino acids. The V gene's germline CDR1 is SGDLS and CDR2 YYNGEE. V lost 3 bases, J lost 6 bases, and 19 bases lay in between. In nucleotides, the CDR3 is TGTGCCAGCAGCGAACAACAGTTAAGGACGGCTAATTCACCCCTCCACTTT. This codes for CASSEQQLRTANSPLHF.

The sample holds a few counts of this clonotype. The chain couples TRBV20-1 to TRBJ2-5; D not certain. With 0 bases removed from V and 4 bases from J, the gap between germline ends came to 15 bases. The CDR3 has 15 residues. The germline CDR1 and CDR2 sequences are DFQATT and SNEGSKA (reference sequence). This CDR3 reads CSARDRPDRVETQYF. CDR3 sequence (DNA): TGCAGTGCTAGAGATAGGCCCGACCGGGTAGAGACCCAGTACTTC.

This clonotype was detected only a few times. The rearrangement links TRBV7-2 to TRBJ2-3; D perhaps matches TRBD2 (6 bases). V lost 0 bases and J lost 2, with 18 bases in between. This CDR3 has 18 residues. The germline V gene encodes CDR1 SGHTA and CDR2 FQGNSA. Here the CDR3 DNA reads TGTGCCAGCAGCTTAGCAGGAACTCGGAGGGGCTACACAGATACGCAGTATTTT. It is translated as CASSLAGTRRGYTDTQYF. The full variable domain, in which reference TRBV7-2 and TRBJ2-3 provide the parts outside the CDR3, is GAGVSQSPSNKVTEKGKDVELRCDPISGHTALYWYRQSLGQGLEFLIYFQGNSAPDKSGLPSDRFSAERTGGSVSTLTIQRTQQEDSAVYLCASSLAGTRRGYTDTQYFGPGTRLTVL.

The table lists this clonotype with a few counts. CDR3 sequence: CASSPTADEQFF. Written as DNA, the CDR3 is TGTGCCAGCAGTCCGACTGCTGATGAGCAGTTCTTC. J is TRBJ2-1 and V is TRBV27; D is ambiguous. CDR1 MNHEY and CDR2 SMNVEV come from the germline V gene (reference sequence). This CDR3 contains 12 residues. V lost 5 bases to trimming and J lost 8 bases, with 10 bases between them.

This clonotype is medium-sized within its sample. The chain employs TRBV12-3 or TRBV12-4 and TRBJ2-7; D may be TRBD1 (5 bases). V was shortened by 2 bases and J by 2 bases, with 10 bases between the two germline ends. CDR3 size: 14 residues. The CDR3 is CASSLQGSAYEQYF. The CDR3 region has the DNA TGTGCCAGCAGTTTACAGGGTTCCGCCTACGAGCAGTACTTC.

This clonotype was seen many times. The rearrangement uses TRBV10-3 and TRBJ2-1; D uncertain. Germline assignment: CDR1 ENHRY and CDR2 SYGVKD. V lost 4 bases and J 2 bases, leaving 12 bases between the germline ends. There are 15 residues in the CDR3. The CDR3 nucleotides are TGTGCCATCAGTGGGAGCGCCGCAACCTACAATGAGCAGTTCTTC. Its protein product is CAISGSAATYNEQFF.

The chain combines TRBV12-3 or TRBV12-4 with TRBJ2-7; 10 bases line up with TRBD2. V trimming: 5 bases; J trimming: 3 bases; junction bases outside the gene matches: 4. This CDR3 is built from 14 residues. The DNA for the CDR3 is TGTGCCAGCAGTCTTCGGACTAGCGGCTACGAGCAGTACTTC. Encoded protein: CASSLRTSGYEQYF.

This clonotype was observed at least ten times. This sequence joins TRBV11-2 and TRBJ1-2, with D uncertain. With 1 base removed from V and 4 bases from J, the gap between germline ends came to 13 bases. The CDR3 runs 15 residues. Germline V lookup: CDR1 SGHAT, CDR2 FQNNGV. CDR3 DNA sequence: TGTGCCAGCAGCTTAGGGGTACAATCGGTCTATGGCTACACCTTC. Translating it yields CASSLGVQSVYGYTF.

This clonotype has a handful of counts. The J gene is TRBJ1-2, the V gene TRBV27; no reliable D call. The V gene's germline CDR1 is MNHEY and CDR2 SMNVEV (reference sequence). The germline V and J ends were trimmed by 2 bases and 4 bases, with 11 bases remaining between them. The CDR3 is 14 amino acids. The CDR3 nucleotides are TGTGCCAGCAGTTTACAATATGTCGGCTATGGCTACACCTTC. Residues: CASSLQYVGYGYTF.

This chain joins TRBV18 and TRBJ2-1, with D possibly called TRBD1 or TRBD2 (5 bases each). V was cut by 3 bases and J by 4 bases, with 13 bases left in between. Germline V gives CDR1 KGHSH, CDR2 LQKENI. The CDR3 covers 15 residues. The CDR3 region has the DNA TGTGCCAGCTCACCCCGGGGCGGGTCTTACAATGAGCAGTTCTTC. Its translation is CASSPRGGSYNEQFF.

This clonotype appeared a few times. The chain links TRBV15 to TRBJ2-7, with a possible D match to TRBD2 (5 bases). Germline CDR1 and CDR2: LNHNV and YYDKDF (reference sequence). Trimming stripped 5 bases from V and 1 base from J, with 21 bases between. CDR3 size: 17 residues. The CDR3 spells CATSPPQGGLGSYEQYF. CDR3 sequence (DNA): TGTGCCACCAGCCCGCCCCAAGGCGGGTTGGGATCCTACGAGCAGTACTTC.

The chain joins TRBV20-1 to TRBJ2-5; 8 bases agree with TRBD1. Germline V gene sequence: CDR1 DFQATT, CDR2 SNEGSKA (reference sequence). J gave up 5 bases and V 3 bases, and 5 bases lay outside the gene matches. This CDR3 comprises 13 residues. The chain's CDR3 is CSASHRGLETQYF. The CDR3 nucleotides read TGCAGTGCTAGTCACAGGGGGTTGGAGACCCAGTACTTC.

In this sample, this clonotype turned up a few times. This chain links TRBV6-5 with TRBJ1-1; unclear D gene. Germline-derived CDR1 and CDR2 are MNHEY and SVGAGI. The CDR3 runs to 12 residues. V lost 6 bases and J 4 bases, leaving 9 bases between the germline ends. Here the CDR3 DNA reads TGTGCCAGCAGGAGGGAGGGCACTGAAGCTTTCTTT. Protein sequence: CASRREGTEAFF.

The genes are TRBV5-1 and TRBJ2-7, with a possible D match to TRBD1 (6 bases). The germline CDR1 and CDR2 sequences are SGHRS and YFSETQ. V was shortened by 2 bases and J by 6 bases, with 9 bases between the two germline ends. CDR3 length: 12 amino acids. CDR3 nucleotides: TGCGCCAGCAGCTTTTTAGGGGGCGAGCAGTACTTC. It codes for CASSFLGGEQYF.

The chain couples TRBV20-1 to TRBJ2-1; D is unclear. This CDR3 spans 12 amino acids. The germline V gene encodes CDR1 DFQATT and CDR2 SNEGSKA (reference sequence). The V gene lost 2 bases and the J gene lost 4 bases, with 6 bases spanning the gap. The CDR3 nucleotides are TGCAGTGCTAGAAGGAGTTACAATGAGCAGTTCTTC. Protein: CSARRSYNEQFF.

The chain recombines TRBV7-2 with TRBJ2-7; D may be TRBD1 (5 bases). CDR3 length equals 14 residues. CDR1 and CDR2 (germline): SGHTA, FQGNSA. Trimming left V 3 bases short and J 2 bases short, with 11 bases between. The CDR3: CASSFQGSAYEQYF. The CDR3 nucleotides read TGTGCCAGCAGCTTCCAGGGCTCGGCCTACGAGCAGTACTTC.

The V gene is TRBV29-1, the J gene TRBJ2-5; possible D gene TRBD2, 5 bases. Trimming removed 3 bases at V and 5 bases at J, with 10 bases between. Germline V gives CDR1 SQVTM, CDR2 ANQGSEA. The CDR3 consists of 12 residues. CDR3 loop: CSVDRGMETQYF. In nucleotides, the CDR3 is TGCAGCGTTGACCGAGGGATGGAGACCCAGTACTTC.

The genes are TRBV2 and TRBJ2-3, with a weak D call TRBD2 (6 bases). There are 15 residues in the CDR3. Germline values: CDR1 SNHLY, CDR2 FYNNEI. Between the trimmed V and J ends, which lost 3 bases and 0 bases, there was a span of 10 bases. CDR3 sequence reads: CASSEDYASTDTQYF. The CDR3 nucleotides read TGTGCCAGCAGTGAGGACTACGCGAGCACAGATACGCAGTATTTT. The variable domain in full, completed from reference TRBV2 and TRBJ2-3, reads EPEVTQTPSHQVTQMGQEVILRCVPISNHLYFYWYRQILGQKVEFLVSFYNNEISEKSEIFDDQFSVERPDGSNFTLKIRSTKLEDSAMYFCASSEDYASTDTQYFGPGTRLTVL.

The gene calls are TRBV7-9 and TRBJ2-7, with D perhaps TRBD1 (6 bases). The CDR3 is 15 amino acids. Germline loops: CDR1 SEHNR, CDR2 FQNEAQ (reference sequence). Trimming took off 4 bases at V and 6 bases at J, with 19 bases between the two ends. The CDR3 reads CASSWRQARLGEQYF. Written as DNA, the CDR3 is TGTGCCAGCAGCTGGCGACAGGCTAGATTGGGCGAGCAGTACTTC.

A few counts support this clonotype. The V call is TRBV5-1, the J call TRBJ2-7; 8 nucleotides line up with TRBD1. This CDR3 is 15 amino acids long. CDR1 is SGHRS, CDR2 YFSETQ, per germline. V lost 7 bases, J lost 1 base, and 10 bases stayed unmatched. In DNA form, the CDR3 reads TGCGCCAGCCAACTGGACAGGGAACGATCCTACGAGCAGTACTTC. Encoded protein: CASQLDRERSYEQYF.

The genes are TRBV21-1 and TRBJ2-5. TRBV21-1 is listed as a pseudogene. The CDR3 consists of 11 residues. The CDR3 loop reads CASPYVETQYF. The CDR3 nucleotides read TGTGCCAGTCCCTATGTGGAGACCCAGTACTTC.

The CDR3 region has the DNA TGTGCCAGCAGTTTCCAACTGGACTCCTACGAGCAGTACTTC. Translation gives CASSFQLDSYEQYF. The rearrangement joins TRBV6-2 or TRBV6-3 to TRBJ2-7; no reliable D call. Germline loops: CDR1 MNHEY, CDR2 SVGEGT. CDR3 length equals 14 residues. The V end lost 4 bases, the J end lost 0 bases, and 10 bases lay between the germline ends.